The 5 T cell receptor beta chains listed next were all sequenced from one sample in a study of naive and memory T cell subsets. Study findings and constraints: Naive repertoires, especially CD8, held a few larger clonotypes, possibly memory cells re-expressing CD45RA.

Both TRBC1 and TRBC2 were covered by a beta constant-region primer of two equimolar oligonucleotides. The ligated cDNA underwent four PCR rounds using SP2 and nested alpha and beta constant-region primers. Each CDR3 protein gets one entry after TCRdb re-called the UMI-ligation and nested PCR reads with MiXCR. The sample has about 150,000 distinct CDR3 sequences, 22% seen once. No antigen has been assigned to these receptors. Specimen: naive CD4+ T cells from blood. The source is a human donor in good health.

The gene calls are TRBV6-2 or TRBV6-3 and TRBJ2-7; 12 bases agree with TRBD2. Trimming took 5 bases from V and 8 from J; bases not matched to a gene: 7. Germline V gene data show CDR1 as MNHEY and CDR2 as SVGEGT. There are 14 residues in the CDR3. CDR3 residues: CASSQTSGRIKQYF. The CDR3 region has the DNA TGTGCCAGCAGTCAGACTAGCGGGAGAATCAAGCAGTACTTC.

The J gene is TRBJ1-3, the V gene TRBV3-1, with unresolved D. The CDR3 has 19 residues. V lost 1 base and J 3 bases, leaving 22 bases between the germline ends. Germline V gene sequence: CDR1 LGHDT, CDR2 YNNKEL (reference sequence). The CDR3 region has the DNA TGTGCCAGCAGCCAAGGATCACCCTTTCACCAGAATCTTGGAAACACCATATATTTT. Translation: CASSQGSPFHQNLGNTIYF.

There are many counts of this clonotype. The gene calls are TRBV12-5 and TRBJ2-2; 7 bases line up with TRBD1. The germline gives CDR1 LGHNT, CDR2 FRNRAP. This CDR3 comprises 14 residues. The J segment lost 8 bases and the V segment lost 8 bases, leaving 11 bases of the junction unmatched. The DNA for the CDR3 is TGTGCTAGTCGACAGGGCCTGTCGACGGGGGAGCTGTTTTTT. Amino acids: CASRQGLSTGELFF.

This clonotype was observed a handful of times. The chain carries TRBV28 and TRBJ2-1; 7 bases are a match to TRBD2. Trimming removed 8 bases from V and 3 bases from J; junction bases left unmatched: 13. Per the germline V gene, CDR1 is MDHEN and CDR2 is SYDVKM. CDR3 size: 16 residues. CDR3 loop: CASSYGEGTGYNEQFF. CDR3 DNA sequence: TGTGCCAGCTCGTATGGGGAGGGGACGGGCTACAATGAGCAGTTCTTC.

This rearrangement joins TRBV28 to TRBJ2-7, with unresolved D. The CDR3 spans 16 residues. V gave up 4 bases and J gave up 0 bases, with 16 bases separating them. Looked up from germline, CDR1 is MDHEN and CDR2 is SYDVKM. The CDR3 nucleotides read TGTGCCAGCAGTTCCCTGCTGGGTTGGAGCTCCTACGAGCAGTACTTC. Translated: CASSSLLGWSSYEQYF.